This TCR beta chain was identified during a study of T cell repertoires in cytomegalovirus infection. Turning to the study itself: From public TCR beta signatures came an indication of both CMV infection and matching HLA type. Findings and limits, study-wide: Cumulative public TCR beta family frequency identified CMV carriers with the relevant HLA. The ex vivo response showed dominance by HLA-C-restricted CMV-specific TCR beta clonotypes.

Note on this clonotype: The antigen is undetermined.

From the reads, TCRdb called clonotypes with MiXCR, one entry per CDR3 protein. The table has some 270,000 distinct CDR3 sequences, over 15% seen once. Looked up from germline, CDR1 is DFQATT and CDR2 is SNEGSKA (reference sequence). The CDR3 totals 15 residues. V shed 1 base and J 1 base; nucleotides not matched to a gene: 5. The TCR comes from a human donor in good health (CMV status not recorded). Some clones in this sample may be carry-over from other donors' samples. Sequencing was done on a sample of CD8+ T cells from PBMCs. The chain combines TRBV20-1 with TRBJ2-7, with TRBD1 identical over 9 bases. For the CDR3, the DNA is TGCAGTGCTAGAGTGTCGGGACAGGGATCCTACGAGCAGTACTTC. Protein: CSARVSGQGSYEQYF.